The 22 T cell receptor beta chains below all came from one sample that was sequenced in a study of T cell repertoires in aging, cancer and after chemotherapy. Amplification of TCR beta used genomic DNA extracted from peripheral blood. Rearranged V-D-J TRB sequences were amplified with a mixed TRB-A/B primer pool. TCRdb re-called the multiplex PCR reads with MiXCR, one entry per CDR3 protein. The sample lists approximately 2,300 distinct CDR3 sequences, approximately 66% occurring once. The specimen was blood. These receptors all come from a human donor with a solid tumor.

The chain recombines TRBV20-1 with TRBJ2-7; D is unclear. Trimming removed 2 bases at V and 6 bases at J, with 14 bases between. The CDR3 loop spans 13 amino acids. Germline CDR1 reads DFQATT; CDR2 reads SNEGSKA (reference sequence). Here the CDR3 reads CSARSARVTEQYF. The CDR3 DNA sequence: TGCAGTGCTAGATCTGCGCGAGTCACCGAGCAGTACTTC.

The CDR3 nucleotides are TGCAGCGCGAGACAGCGGAACACTGAAGCTTTCTTT. This gives the protein CSARQRNTEAFF. This chain connects TRBV29-1 to TRBJ1-1, with D maybe TRBD1 (5 bases). Germline V gene sequence: CDR1 SQVTM, CDR2 ANQGSEA. CDR3 length: 12 amino acids. V shed 7 bases and J shed 1 base, with 10 bases lying between them.

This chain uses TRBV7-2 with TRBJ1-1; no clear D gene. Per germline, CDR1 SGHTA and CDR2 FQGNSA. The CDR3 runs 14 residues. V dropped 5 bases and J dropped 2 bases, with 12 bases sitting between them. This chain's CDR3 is CASSPRSLNTEAFF. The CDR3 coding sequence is TGTGCCAGCAGCCCCCGCAGCCTTAACACTGAAGCTTTCTTT.

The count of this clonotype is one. The CDR3 region has the DNA TGCGCCAGCCGGCGGGAGGGGGCCGAGGCCACTGAAGCTTTCTTT. Translated: CASRREGAEATEAFF. The rearrangement links TRBV5-1 to TRBJ1-1; TRBD1 aligns across 7 bases. The CDR3 loop spans 15 amino acids. V dropped 7 bases and J dropped 4; count of bases not matched to a gene: 13. The germline gives CDR1 SGHRS, CDR2 YFSETQ. Using reference TRBV5-1 and TRBJ1-1 for the parts outside the CDR3, the full variable domain is KAGVTQTPRYLIKTRGQQVTLSCSPISGHRSVSWYQQTPGQGLQFLFEYFSETQRNKGNFPGRFSGRQFSNSRSEMNVSTLELGDSALYLCASRREGAEATEAFFGQGTRLTVV.

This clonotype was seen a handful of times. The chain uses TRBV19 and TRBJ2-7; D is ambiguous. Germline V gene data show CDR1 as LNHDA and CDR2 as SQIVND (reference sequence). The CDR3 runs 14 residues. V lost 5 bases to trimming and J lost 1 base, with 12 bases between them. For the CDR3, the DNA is TGTGCCAGTAGTGCAAGCGACCTATCCTACGAGCAGTACTTC. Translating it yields CASSASDLSYEQYF.

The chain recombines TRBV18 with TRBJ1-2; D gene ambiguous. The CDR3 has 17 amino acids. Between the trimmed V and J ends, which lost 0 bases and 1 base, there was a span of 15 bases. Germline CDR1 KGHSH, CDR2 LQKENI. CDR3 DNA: TGTGCCAGCTCACCACCGGAAGATCTAGGGCTTAACTATGGCTACACCTTC. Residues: CASSPPEDLGLNYGYTF.

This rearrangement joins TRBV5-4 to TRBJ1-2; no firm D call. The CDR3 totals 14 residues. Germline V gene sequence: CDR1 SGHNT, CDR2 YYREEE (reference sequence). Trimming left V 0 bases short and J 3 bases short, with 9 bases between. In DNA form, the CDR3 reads TGTGCCAGCAGCTTGGCCCAGGATGACTATGGCTACACCTTC. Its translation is CASSLAQDDYGYTF.

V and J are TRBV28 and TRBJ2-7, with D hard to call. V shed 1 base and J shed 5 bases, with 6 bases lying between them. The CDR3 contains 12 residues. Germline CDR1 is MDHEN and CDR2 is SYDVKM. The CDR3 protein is CASSLFFNEQYF. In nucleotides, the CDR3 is TGTGCCAGCAGTTTATTTTTCAACGAGCAGTACTTC.

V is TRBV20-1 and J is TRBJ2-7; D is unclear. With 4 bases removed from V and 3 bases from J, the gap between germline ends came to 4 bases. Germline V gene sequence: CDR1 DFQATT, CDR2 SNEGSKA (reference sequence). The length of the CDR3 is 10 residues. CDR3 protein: CSAMNYEQYF. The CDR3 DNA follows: TGCAGTGCTATGAACTACGAGCAGTACTTC.

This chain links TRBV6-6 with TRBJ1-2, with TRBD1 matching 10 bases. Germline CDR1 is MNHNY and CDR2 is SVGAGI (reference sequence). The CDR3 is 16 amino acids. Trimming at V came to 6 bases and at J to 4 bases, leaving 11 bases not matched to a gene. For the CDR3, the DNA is TGTGCCAGCAGCCAGACAGGGGGCGCAGATATCTATGGCTACACCTTC. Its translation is CASSQTGGADIYGYTF.

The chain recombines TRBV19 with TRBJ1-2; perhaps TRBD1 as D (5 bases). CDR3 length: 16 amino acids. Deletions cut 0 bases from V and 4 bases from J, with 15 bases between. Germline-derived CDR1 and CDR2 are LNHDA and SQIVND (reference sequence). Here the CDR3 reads CASSIEPWGIPYGYTF. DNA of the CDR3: TGTGCCAGTAGTATAGAGCCTTGGGGCATCCCCTATGGCTACACCTTC.

Written as DNA, the CDR3 is TGTGCCATCAGTGAGTCGACGTCAACCGGGGAGCTGTTTTTT. Amino acid sequence: CAISESTSTGELFF. The V and J genes are TRBV10-3 and TRBJ2-2; D is unresolved. The V gene lost 0 bases and the J gene lost 5 bases, with 7 bases spanning the gap. In germline, CDR1 is ENHRY, CDR2 SYGVKD. The CDR3 extends over 14 amino acids.

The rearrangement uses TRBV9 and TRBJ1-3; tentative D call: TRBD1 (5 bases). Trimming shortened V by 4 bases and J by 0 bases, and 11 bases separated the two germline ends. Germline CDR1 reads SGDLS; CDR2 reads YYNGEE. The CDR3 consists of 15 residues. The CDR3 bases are TGTGCCAGCAGCCCCGGGGCAATCTCTGGAAACACCATATATTTT. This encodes CASSPGAISGNTIYF.

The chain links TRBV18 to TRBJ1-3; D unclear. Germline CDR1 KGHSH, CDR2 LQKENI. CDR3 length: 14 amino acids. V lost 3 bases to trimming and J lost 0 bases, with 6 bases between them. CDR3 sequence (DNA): TGTGCCAGCTCACCCGGTATCTCTGGAAACACCATATATTTT. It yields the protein CASSPGISGNTIYF.

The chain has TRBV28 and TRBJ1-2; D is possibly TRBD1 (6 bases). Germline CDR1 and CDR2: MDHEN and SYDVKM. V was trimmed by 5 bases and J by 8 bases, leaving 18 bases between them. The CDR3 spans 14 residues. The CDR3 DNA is TGTGCCAGCAGTCCCGGGGAGGGGGTGAGAGGCTACACCTTC. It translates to CASSPGEGVRGYTF.

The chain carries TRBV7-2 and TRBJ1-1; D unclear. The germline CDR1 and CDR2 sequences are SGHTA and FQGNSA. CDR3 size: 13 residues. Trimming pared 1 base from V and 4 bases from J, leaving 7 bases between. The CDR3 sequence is CASSLEGGTEAFF. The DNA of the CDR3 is TGTGCCAGCAGCTTAGAGGGAGGCACTGAAGCTTTCTTT.

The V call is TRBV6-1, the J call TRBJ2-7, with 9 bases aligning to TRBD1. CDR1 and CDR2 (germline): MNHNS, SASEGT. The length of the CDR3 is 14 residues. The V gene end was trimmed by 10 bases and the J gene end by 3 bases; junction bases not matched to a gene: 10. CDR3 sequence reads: CATLSWTGDYEQYF. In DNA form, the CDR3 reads TGTGCCACCCTAAGTTGGACAGGGGACTACGAGCAGTACTTC.

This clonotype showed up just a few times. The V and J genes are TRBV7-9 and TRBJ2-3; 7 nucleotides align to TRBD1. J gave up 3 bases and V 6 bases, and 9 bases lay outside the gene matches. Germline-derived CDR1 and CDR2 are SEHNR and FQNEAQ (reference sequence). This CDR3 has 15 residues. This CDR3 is CASSSTGVSTDTQYF. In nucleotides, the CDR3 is TGTGCCAGCAGTTCAACAGGGGTATCGACAGATACGCAGTATTTT.

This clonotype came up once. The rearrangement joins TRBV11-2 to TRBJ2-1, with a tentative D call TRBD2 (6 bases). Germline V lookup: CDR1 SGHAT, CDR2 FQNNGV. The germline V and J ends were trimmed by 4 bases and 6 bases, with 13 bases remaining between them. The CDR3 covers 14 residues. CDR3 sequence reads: CASSSIREPNEQFF. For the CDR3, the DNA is TGTGCCAGCAGCTCAATCCGGGAGCCCAATGAGCAGTTCTTC.

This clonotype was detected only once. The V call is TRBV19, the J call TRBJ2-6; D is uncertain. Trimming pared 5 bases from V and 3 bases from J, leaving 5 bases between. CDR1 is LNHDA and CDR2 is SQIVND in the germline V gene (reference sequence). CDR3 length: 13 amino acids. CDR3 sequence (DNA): TGTGCCAGTAGTGGCTATGGGGCCAACGTCCTGACTTTC. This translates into CASSGYGANVLTF.

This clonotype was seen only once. CDR3 residues: CASSSGNGAGGRLQPQHF. The CDR3 DNA reads as TGTGCCAGCAGTTCTGGAAACGGGGCAGGGGGACGACTTCAGCCCCAGCATTTT. The chain employs TRBV27 and TRBJ1-5, with 7 bases matching TRBD1. Germline CDR1 is MNHEY and CDR2 is SMNVEV (reference sequence). Losses at the gene ends were 4 bases for V and 6 bases for J; bases not matched to a gene: 18. The CDR3 covers 18 residues.

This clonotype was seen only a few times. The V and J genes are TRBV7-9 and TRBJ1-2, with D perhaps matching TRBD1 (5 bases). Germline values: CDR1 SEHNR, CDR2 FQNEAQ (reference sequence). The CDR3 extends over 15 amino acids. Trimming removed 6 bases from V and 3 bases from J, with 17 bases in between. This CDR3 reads CASRASGGAYYGYTF. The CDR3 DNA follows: TGTGCCAGCAGAGCCTCGGGGGGTGCGTACTATGGCTACACCTTC.